This is a list of T cell receptor beta chains from one sample in a study of blood T cells in healthy people across ages. TCRdb ran MiXCR on the 5' RACE reads and lists one entry per CDR3 protein. The sample holds about 730,000 distinct CDR3 sequences, more than 40% seen once. The sample was blood. Receptors were obtained from a woman aged 55-69 years in good health. The CDR3 runs from the conserved cysteine through the conserved F or W.

V gene: TRBV7-7
J gene: TRBJ2-5
CDR3 protein: CASSLSSGTTKQETQYF

V gene: TRBV4-2
J gene: TRBJ2-3
CDR3 protein: CASSQDFQVAGLTQYF

V gene: TRBV5-6
J gene: TRBJ1-4
CDR3 protein: CASSYRSGEKLFF

V gene: TRBV20-1
J gene: TRBJ2-3
CDR3 protein: CSAMVQGPDTQYF

V gene: TRBV27
J gene: TRBJ2-1
CDR3 protein: CASSPPGEYYNEQFF

V gene: TRBV2
J gene: TRBJ1-1
CDR3 protein: CASSKGEGTEAFF

V gene: TRBV4-2
J gene: TRBJ1-4
CDR3 protein: CASSPPEGYKGGEKLFF

V gene: TRBV6-2/TRBV6-3
J gene: TRBJ2-3
CDR3 protein: CASSKVEYTDTQYF

V gene: TRBV5-1
J gene: TRBJ2-3
CDR3 protein: CASGTREATDTQYF

V gene: TRBV12-3/TRBV12-4
J gene: TRBJ2-3
CDR3 protein: CASSFGTNQDTQYF

V gene: TRBV5-1
J gene: TRBJ2-1
CDR3 protein: CASSLAVLVNEQFF

V gene: TRBV6-1
J gene: TRBJ2-3
CDR3 protein: CASSELEDTQYF

V gene: TRBV28
J gene: TRBJ1-2
CDR3 protein: CASSSFTTGGYTF

V gene: TRBV5-1
J gene: TRBJ2-5
CDR3 protein: CASSLWTSSSPETQYF

V gene: TRBV14
J gene: TRBJ2-1
CDR3 protein: CASSDGGVGNEQFF

V gene: TRBV30
J gene: TRBJ2-7
CDR3 protein: CAWTRPPAGTYEQYF

V gene: TRBV3-1
J gene: TRBJ1-2
CDR3 protein: CASSPDPYNYGYTF

V gene: TRBV10-3
J gene: TRBJ2-3
CDR3 protein: CAIGESGTDTQYF

V gene: TRBV11-2
J gene: TRBJ2-3
CDR3 protein: CASTKLAGVADTQYF

V gene: TRBV7-2
J gene: TRBJ2-5
CDR3 protein: CASSQTGPQETQYF

V gene: TRBV6-2/TRBV6-3
J gene: TRBJ2-1
CDR3 protein: CASSWGLLYNEQFF

V gene: TRBV6-1
J gene: TRBJ2-7
CDR3 protein: CASNSGTGGPEQYF

V gene: TRBV7-2
J gene: TRBJ2-3
CDR3 protein: CASSLLTGGTQYF

V gene: TRBV12-5
J gene: TRBJ1-5
CDR3 protein: CASGSLQGRWHQPQHF

V gene: TRBV28
J gene: TRBJ2-5
CDR3 protein: CASRPAEVETQYF

V gene: TRBV10-3
J gene: .
CDR3 protein: CAISEAGARNEQYF

V gene: TRBV20-1
J gene: .
CDR3 protein: CSARDRLAGIYEQYF

V gene: TRBV12-3/TRBV12-4
J gene: TRBJ2-3
CDR3 protein: CASSQSRDRDWAPDTQYF

V gene: TRBV7-9
J gene: TRBJ2-1
CDR3 protein: CAIPGVAGVSEQFF

V gene: TRBV29-1
J gene: TRBJ1-1
CDR3 protein: CSVERTGDTEAFF

V gene: TRBV6-5
J gene: TRBJ2-7
CDR3 protein: CASSPHGTGGNEQYF

V gene: TRBV5-1
J gene: TRBJ1-5
CDR3 protein: CASSWGPIRSNQPQHF

V gene: TRBV18
J gene: TRBJ2-5
CDR3 protein: CASSPLDTEVQETQYF

V gene: TRBV11-1
J gene: TRBJ2-3
CDR3 protein: CASSLGGARPDTQYF

V gene: TRBV20-1
J gene: TRBJ2-3
CDR3 protein: CSAPRGGSGTDTQYF

V gene: TRBV12-3/TRBV12-4
J gene: .
CDR3 protein: CASSFDVSSYEQYF

V gene: TRBV6-6
J gene: TRBJ2-1
CDR3 protein: CASWYNEQFF

V gene: TRBV7-2
J gene: TRBJ2-4
CDR3 protein: CASSPSTGRGNIQYF

V gene: TRBV11-2
J gene: TRBJ2-7
CDR3 protein: CASSLGFQGFYEQYF

V gene: TRBV3-1
J gene: TRBJ2-5
CDR3 protein: CASSQATDEQYF

V gene: TRBV30
J gene: TRBJ2-1
CDR3 protein: CAWAGTTYNEQFF

V gene: TRBV6-2/TRBV6-3
J gene: TRBJ2-5
CDR3 protein: CASTPGNPYNEQYF

V gene: TRBV20-1
J gene: TRBJ2-5
CDR3 protein: CSASSWTGPIGTQYF

V gene: TRBV6-2/TRBV6-3
J gene: TRBJ2-5
CDR3 protein: CASSYSIGGLKETQYF

V gene: TRBV12-3/TRBV12-4
J gene: TRBJ2-5
CDR3 protein: CASSVIVSETQYF

V gene: TRBV30
J gene: TRBJ2-5
CDR3 protein: CASQGETQYF

V gene: TRBV27
J gene: TRBJ2-7
CDR3 protein: CASSSGRAAHREQYF

V gene: TRBV20-1
J gene: .
CDR3 protein: CSASDFQRAAYEQYF

V gene: TRBV5-1
J gene: TRBJ1-1
CDR3 protein: CASSLLREVNTEAFF

V gene: TRBV7-2
J gene: TRBJ2-3
CDR3 protein: CASSLSTRAGTDTQYF